Below, 29 T cell receptor beta chains from the same sample are listed, as sequenced in a study of T cell responses to AZD1222 COVID-19 vaccine. Assay: immunoSEQ multiplex PCR; the TCRdb copy retains only in-frame clones and omits some. Among about 110,000 clones listed, roughly 87% were seen once. The sequencing used peripheral blood, collected on day 0 of AZD1222 vaccination. Receptors originate from an adult in good health.

J is TRBJ2-2 and V is TRBV5-1; 12 bases line up with TRBD1. The V segment lost 4 bases and the J segment 7 bases; nucleotides outside the gene matches: 8. This CDR3 has 16 residues. The V gene's germline CDR1 is SGHRS and CDR2 YFSETQ. CDR3 region: CASSPGQGATSGELFF. The CDR3 DNA follows: TGCGCCAGCAGCCCGGGACAGGGGGCGACGAGCGGGGAGCTGTTTTTT. Supplemented by reference TRBV5-1 and TRBJ2-2, the full variable domain reads KAGVTQTPRYLIKTRGQQVTLSCSPISGHRSVSWYQQTPGQGLQFLFEYFSETQRNKGNFPGRFSGRQFSNSRSEMNVSTLELGDSALYLCASSPGQGATSGELFFGEGSRLTVL.

This clone was seen only once. The chain couples TRBV27 to TRBJ1-6, with D perhaps TRBD1 (6 bases). V was pared by 4 bases and J by 5 bases, with 15 bases between. Germline V gene lookup returns CDR1 MNHEY and CDR2 SMNVEV (reference sequence). The CDR3 length is 16 residues. The CDR3: CASSSQLRQDNSPLHF. The CDR3 coding sequence is TGTGCCAGCAGTTCCCAGCTACGACAGGATAATTCACCCCTCCACTTT.

The chain recombines TRBV28 with TRBJ1-5; D gene ambiguous. The CDR3 loop spans 14 amino acids. The germline V gene has CDR1 MDHEN and CDR2 SYDVKM. V was trimmed by 6 bases and J by 1 base, leaving 10 bases between them. CDR3 DNA: TGTGCCAGCAGGTCGGGTCAGAGCAATCAGCCCCAGCATTTT. Protein product: CASRSGQSNQPQHF.

Turning to this clone: The same CDR3 is also encoded by other DNA sequences in this sample. The chain is built from TRBV9 and TRBJ2-3; the D gene is possibly TRBD1 (6 bases). Germline CDR1 is SGDLS and CDR2 is YYNGEE. The CDR3 is made up of 15 amino acids. Trimming took 0 bases from V and 4 from J, leaving 12 bases between them. This CDR3 reads CASSVAQGSSDTQYF. The CDR3 DNA reads TGTGCCAGCAGCGTAGCACAGGGTTCCTCAGATACGCAGTATTTT.

V gene TRBV30 combines with J gene TRBJ1-3; tentatively, D is TRBD1 (6 bases). The CDR3 is 15 residues long. V shed 1 base and J shed 4 bases, with 14 bases lying between them. CDR1 and CDR2 from the germline V gene are GTSNPN and SVGIG (reference sequence). CDR3 region: CAWSAGHTGGNTIYF. CDR3 nucleotide sequence: TGTGCCTGGAGTGCGGGACATACGGGAGGAAACACCATATATTTT.

The chain joins TRBV12-3 or TRBV12-4 to TRBJ1-2; the D is unclear. Between the trimmed V and J ends, which lost 8 bases and 7 bases, there was a span of 11 bases. The CDR3 length is 11 residues. This CDR3 reads CASGSRGGYTF. The DNA for the CDR3 is TGTGCCAGCGGATCCCGGGGTGGCTACACCTTC.

V usage is TRBV7-9 and J usage is TRBJ1-1; a weak D match, TRBD1 (5 bases). The CDR3 extends over 14 amino acids. Trimming stripped 6 bases from V and 3 bases from J, with 14 bases between. Germline CDR1 SEHNR, CDR2 FQNEAQ (reference sequence). CDR3 region: CASSRTGDYTEAFF. DNA for the CDR3: TGTGCCAGCAGTAGAACGGGGGACTACACTGAAGCTTTCTTT.

Here the CDR3 DNA reads TGCGCCAGCAGCTTGGGTGGGGGGCTCACTGGAAACACCATATATTTT. It codes for CASSLGGGLTGNTIYF. V and J are TRBV5-1 and TRBJ1-3; D is possibly TRBD1 (6 bases). This CDR3 has 16 amino acids. CDR1 and CDR2 (germline): SGHRS, YFSETQ. Trimming took 0 bases from V and 2 from J, leaving 12 bases between them.

Note on this clone: At one of its ends the junction is not consistent with the germline gene, which may arise from a read error. This chain joins TRBV7-9 and TRBJ1-2, with D unresolved. Germline V CDR1 and CDR2: SEHNR, FQNEAQ (reference sequence). CDR3 length: 11 amino acids. CDR3 sequence: CASSPDLTVYF. The CDR3 bases are TGTGCCAGCAGCCCCGATTTAACAGTTTACTTC.

The chain combines TRBV5-1 with TRBJ1-2; D is perhaps TRBD1 (5 bases). The CDR3 is 15 amino acids. Looked up from germline, CDR1 is SGHRS and CDR2 is YFSETQ. Trimming left V 4 bases short and J 3 bases short, with 16 bases between. The CDR3 is CASSGPSIGDYGYTF. The CDR3, as DNA: TGCGCCAGCAGCGGACCGAGCATAGGGGACTATGGCTACACCTTC.

The J gene is TRBJ2-3, the V gene TRBV6-5, with TRBD2 identical over 8 bases. With 7 bases clipped from V and 2 bases from J, the junction kept 5 bases outside the gene matches. This CDR3 is 14 amino acids long. The germline V gene has CDR1 MNHEY and CDR2 SVGAGI. The CDR3 spells CASIRGGATDTQYF. CDR3 coding DNA: TGTGCCAGCATCCGGGGGGGCGCCACAGATACGCAGTATTTT.

The CDR3 region is CASSPPEGYYGYTF. The CDR3 nucleotides are TGTGCCAGCAGCCCGCCGGAAGGCTACTATGGCTACACCTTC. The rearrangement uses TRBV3-1 (or the pseudogene TRBV3-2) and TRBJ1-2; D ambiguous. Deletions cut 4 bases from V and 3 bases from J, with 12 bases between. The germline CDR1 and CDR2 sequences are LGHDT and YNNKEL (reference sequence). This CDR3 has 14 residues.

The chain employs TRBV28 and TRBJ1-3; D remains unclear. Trimming cost V 4 bases and J 4 bases, with 8 bases left between them. The length of the CDR3 is 13 residues. Germline assignment: CDR1 MDHEN and CDR2 SYDVKM. The CDR3 nucleotides read TGTGCCAGCAGTTCGAGTCCGGGAAACACCATATATTTT. It translates to CASSSSPGNTIYF.

The chain has TRBV15 and TRBJ2-1, with 11 bases identical to TRBD2. Unmatched junction bases numbered 6, after V lost 0 bases and J lost 2 bases. This CDR3 is 18 amino acids long. From germline, CDR1 is LNHNV and CDR2 YYDKDF (reference sequence). CDR3 in DNA: TGTGCCACCAGCAGAGAGCTAGCGGGGGGCCAGACCTACAATGAGCAGTTCTTC. It encodes CATSRELAGGQTYNEQFF. The complete variable domain, with remaining parts taken from reference TRBV15 and TRBJ2-1, reads DAMVIQNPRYQVTQFGKPVTLSCSQTLNHNVMYWYQQKSSQAPKLLFHYYDKDFNNEADTPDNFQSRRPNTSFCFLDIRSPGLGDTAMYLCATSRELAGGQTYNEQFFGPGTRLTVL.

The chain couples TRBV27 to TRBJ2-4, with D perhaps TRBD1 (5 bases). Germline V gives CDR1 MNHEY, CDR2 SMNVEV (reference sequence). The CDR3 totals 13 residues. V was shortened by 3 bases and J by 3 bases, with 6 bases between the two germline ends. CDR3 in amino acids: CASSFDSKNIQYF. The CDR3 coding sequence is TGTGCCAGCAGTTTCGACAGCAAAAACATTCAGTACTTC.

The chain carries TRBV5-1 and TRBJ1-1, with D perhaps TRBD1 (6 bases). From germline, CDR1 is SGHRS and CDR2 YFSETQ. The CDR3 runs 17 residues. The germline V and J ends were trimmed by 0 bases and 5 bases, with 20 bases remaining between them. CDR3 sequence reads: CASSLGRGNRVRTEAFF. The CDR3 DNA reads TGCGCCAGCAGCTTGGGGAGGGGAAACAGGGTCAGGACTGAAGCTTTCTTT.

This chain connects TRBV7-9 to TRBJ1-2, with D perhaps TRBD1 (5 bases). Germline loops: CDR1 SEHNR, CDR2 FQNEAQ (reference sequence). Trimming removed 5 bases from V and 0 bases from J, with 16 bases in between. The CDR3 consists of 16 residues. CDR3 loop: CASSSYTGTANYGYTF. CDR3 bases: TGTGCCAGCAGCAGCTACACCGGGACTGCTAACTATGGCTACACCTTC.

The chain links TRBV28 to TRBJ1-2; 9 nucleotides align to TRBD1. The CDR3 sequence is 17 residues long. V was clipped by 1 base and J by 5 bases; unmatched bases: 11. The germline CDR1 and CDR2 sequences are MDHEN and SYDVKM. The CDR3: CASSLFRQGGIWYGYTF. CDR3 nucleotides: TGTGCCAGCAGTTTATTTCGACAGGGGGGAATCTGGTATGGCTACACCTTC.

This clone is a singleton in its sample. CDR3 DNA sequence: TGTGCCAGCAGCAGCTCGACAGGAATGAACACTGAAGCTTTCTTT. Translated, it gives CASSSSTGMNTEAFF. V usage is TRBV2 and J usage is TRBJ1-1; a weak D match, TRBD1 (6 bases). V was trimmed by 6 bases and J by 0 bases, leaving 14 bases between them. The CDR3 loop spans 15 amino acids. Germline CDR1 is SNHLY and CDR2 is FYNNEI.

The CDR3 protein is CASSRGLLGLNQPQHF. The CDR3 nucleotides are TGTGCCAGCAGCCGGGGACTTCTAGGGCTCAATCAGCCCCAGCATTTT. This chain connects TRBV3-1 (or the pseudogene TRBV3-2) to TRBJ1-5; a possible D gene is TRBD1 (5 bases). The CDR3 is made up of 16 amino acids. Trimming pared 4 bases from V and 3 bases from J, leaving 16 bases between. Germline V CDR1 and CDR2: LGHDT, YNNKEL (reference sequence).

The gene calls are TRBV10-3 and TRBJ2-5; the D gene is possibly TRBD2 (6 bases). The V gene's germline CDR1 is ENHRY and CDR2 SYGVKD. The CDR3 runs to 14 residues. With 6 bases removed from V and 5 bases from J, the gap between germline ends came to 16 bases. Here the CDR3 reads CAIRDPRGGETQYF. CDR3 DNA: TGTGCCATCAGAGATCCGAGGGGAGGCGAGACCCAGTACTTC.

This rearrangement joins TRBV27 to TRBJ2-7, with TRBD2 identical over 13 bases. The CDR3 contains 15 residues. Germline V gene data show CDR1 as MNHEY and CDR2 as SMNVEV (reference sequence). Losses at the gene ends were 6 bases for V and 3 bases for J; bases not matched to a gene: 5. The CDR3 reads CASSKLAGGDYEQYF. CDR3 DNA sequence: TGTGCCAGCAGCAAACTAGCGGGGGGGGACTACGAGCAGTACTTC.

V usage is TRBV2 and J usage is TRBJ1-6; D is unclear. V lost 2 bases, J lost 10 bases, and 9 bases lay in between. The CDR3 has 13 residues. CDR1 and CDR2 (germline): SNHLY, FYNNEI. The CDR3 DNA reads TGTGCCAGCAGTGAAACGGGGATCTCACCCCTCCACTTT. Amino acid sequence: CASSETGISPLHF. Variable domain in full (rest from reference TRBV2 and TRBJ1-6): EPEVTQTPSHQVTQMGQEVILRCVPISNHLYFYWYRQILGQKVEFLVSFYNNEISEKSEIFDDQFSVERPDGSNFTLKIRSTKLEDSAMYFCASSETGISPLHFGNGTRLTVT.

The chain carries TRBV27 and TRBJ2-2, with 7 bases identical to TRBD1. Germline CDR1 and CDR2: MNHEY and SMNVEV (reference sequence). The CDR3 loop spans 15 amino acids. V shed 4 bases and J 6 bases; nucleotides not matched to a gene: 8. Here the CDR3 reads CASSWDRTSAGELFF. The CDR3 DNA sequence: TGTGCCAGCAGTTGGGACAGAACCTCGGCCGGGGAGCTGTTTTTT.

Comment on this clone: Other nucleotide sequences in the sample specify the same CDR3. The rearrangement links TRBV18 to TRBJ2-2; TRBD1 aligns across 7 bases. The CDR3 is 15 amino acids. The junction had 1 base not matched to a gene; V was cut back by 3 bases and J by 0 bases. Germline-derived CDR1 and CDR2 are KGHSH and LQKENI. Here the CDR3 DNA reads TGTGCCAGCTCACCGGGGACAGCGAACACCGGGGAGCTGTTTTTT. Translation gives CASSPGTANTGELFF.

The chain employs TRBV6-1 and TRBJ2-7, with TRBD2 matching over 8 bases. Germline V lookup: CDR1 MNHNS, CDR2 SASEGT. The CDR3 spans 13 residues. Unmatched junction bases numbered 2, after V lost 4 bases and J lost 3 bases. CDR3 in amino acids: CASSGAGDYEQYF. The CDR3 bases are TGTGCCAGCAGTGGAGCGGGAGACTACGAGCAGTACTTC.

This clone was observed a few times. The chain combines TRBV7-2 with TRBJ1-1; D ambiguous. CDR1 is SGHTA and CDR2 is FQGNSA in the germline V gene. The CDR3 covers 15 residues. The germline V and J ends were trimmed by 1 base and 5 bases, with 14 bases remaining between them. CDR3: CASSLVPGGQTEAFF. Written as DNA, the CDR3 is TGTGCCAGCAGCTTAGTCCCAGGAGGCCAAACTGAAGCTTTCTTT.

The chain employs TRBV20-1 and TRBJ1-1; 7 positions agree with TRBD1. Germline-derived CDR1 and CDR2 are DFQATT and SNEGSKA (reference sequence). The CDR3 totals 15 residues. V was clipped by 3 bases and J by 1 base; unmatched bases: 8. The CDR3 protein is CSASGQVTANTEAFF. The CDR3 nucleotides read TGCAGTGCTAGTGGACAGGTTACTGCGAACACTGAAGCTTTCTTT.

This clone was recorded a few times. V and J are TRBV2 and TRBJ2-7, with D possibly called TRBD1 or TRBD2 (7 bases each). The CDR3 runs 16 residues. Germline V CDR1 and CDR2: SNHLY, FYNNEI. V gave up 7 bases and J gave up 2 bases, with 21 bases separating them. As DNA, the CDR3 is TGTGCCAGCACTCAAAACCGGGCAGGGGGGGCCTACGAGCAGTACTTC. Its translation is CASTQNRAGGAYEQYF. Filled out from reference TRBV2 and TRBJ2-7, the complete variable domain reads EPEVTQTPSHQVTQMGQEVILRCVPISNHLYFYWYRQILGQKVEFLVSFYNNEISEKSEIFDDQFSVERPDGSNFTLKIRSTKLEDSAMYFCASTQNRAGGAYEQYFGPGTRLTVT.